This passage covers 8 T cell receptor beta chains from one sample sequenced in a study of blood T cell repertoires in COVID-19. The table came from immunoSEQ multiplex PCR; TCRdb's copy has only in-frame clones and leaves some out. There are roughly 180,000 clones in the sample; approximately 89% occur only once, and more than 5% lies in the top ten. The material sequenced was PBMCs or T cells enriched from blood (not recorded which). All receptors come from a man aged 35 to 55 who had recovered from COVID-19.

The rearrangement links TRBV28 to TRBJ2-3; tentative D call: TRBD1 (5 bases). Germline V gives CDR1 MDHEN, CDR2 SYDVKM. V dropped 0 bases and J dropped 3 bases, with 7 bases sitting between them. The CDR3 contains 14 residues. CDR3 bases: TGTGCCAGCAGTTTATGGACAGTTACAGATACGCAGTATTTT. It translates to CASSLWTVTDTQYF.

This clone was counted once. The chain uses TRBV12-3 or TRBV12-4 and TRBJ2-7; the D gene is possibly TRBD1 (5 bases). V was cut by 5 bases and J by 2 bases, with 10 bases left in between. The CDR3 contains 13 residues. The CDR3 loop reads CASSPTGAYEQYF. DNA for the CDR3: TGTGCCAGCAGTCCTACAGGAGCCTACGAGCAGTACTTC.

The V gene is TRBV28, the J gene TRBJ1-6; D ambiguous. Germline values: CDR1 MDHEN, CDR2 SYDVKM. CDR3 length: 16 amino acids. Trimming took 5 bases from V and 5 from J, leaving 16 bases between them. The CDR3 nucleotides read TGTGCCAGCAGTCGCTCGGCGGGCGCTCATAATTCACCCCTCCACTTT. This translates into CASSRSAGAHNSPLHF.

J is TRBJ1-5 and V is TRBV7-9, with TRBD1 matching 7 bases. J lost 6 bases, V lost 3 bases, and 5 bases had no gene match. The CDR3 loop spans 14 amino acids. Germline V gene lookup returns CDR1 SEHNR and CDR2 FQNEAQ (reference sequence). In DNA, the CDR3 is TGTGCCAGCAGCTTGCAGGGGGAAAGTCAGCCCCAGCATTTT. It translates to CASSLQGESQPQHF.

The rearrangement links TRBV10-2 to TRBJ2-7, with 11 bases that match TRBD1. Germline CDR1 and CDR2: WSHSY and SAAADI. This CDR3 region has 14 residues. V lost 6 bases and J lost 3; bases outside the gene matches: 4. CDR3 protein: CASSHGTGGYEQYF. The CDR3 nucleotides are TGCGCCAGCAGCCACGGGACAGGGGGCTACGAGCAGTACTTC.

The chain combines TRBV11-3 with TRBJ2-7; 12 bases agree with TRBD1. This CDR3 is 16 amino acids long. Germline-derived CDR1 and CDR2 are SGHNT and YENEEA. V was clipped by 6 bases and J by 6 bases; unmatched bases: 12. CDR3 sequence: CASSLESGTGGTEQYF. The CDR3, as DNA: TGTGCCAGCAGTCTGGAAAGTGGGACAGGGGGCACCGAGCAGTACTTC.

This clone was counted once. The rearrangement joins TRBV27 to TRBJ1-1; D is ambiguous. From germline, CDR1 is MNHEY and CDR2 SMNVEV (reference sequence). This CDR3 region has 14 residues. The germline V and J ends were trimmed by 4 bases and 6 bases, with 15 bases remaining between them. Written as DNA, the CDR3 is TGTGCCAGCAGTTCCCTCCCCCCTTTCGCTGAAGCTTTCTTT. Translating gives CASSSLPPFAEAFF.

The chain links TRBV30 to TRBJ1-4; weak D call: TRBD1 (6 bases). Trimming left V 7 bases short and J 5 bases short, with 20 bases between. The CDR3 runs to 15 residues. Germline-derived CDR1 and CDR2 are GTSNPN and SVGIG (reference sequence). For the CDR3, the DNA is TGTGCCTCCACACTCCGGGGCAGGGGCAATGAAAAACTGTTTTTT. It encodes CASTLRGRGNEKLFF. The full variable domain, with the rest looked up from reference TRBV30 and TRBJ1-4, is SQTIHQWPATLVQPVGSPLSLECTVEGTSNPNLYWYRQAAGRGLQLLFYSVGIGQISSEVPQNLSASRPQDRQFILSSKKLLLSDSGFYLCASTLRGRGNEKLFFGSGTQLSVL.